Following are 2 T cell receptor beta chains from one sample sequenced in a study of post-analysis software for immune sequencing data. Study findings and constraints: Patients used roughly five TRBV segments, including TRBV5-6, TRBV5-1 and TRBV20-1, more often than controls.

Prepared libraries of TCR beta cDNA carried unique molecular identifiers. TCRdb reprocessed the PCR reads via MiXCR and lists one record per CDR3 protein. The sample carries under 650,000 distinct CDR3 sequences, about 40% recorded once. For these TCRs, the target antigens are not known. The sequenced material came from blood. Source of these receptors: a girl between 10 and 17 years old with multiple sclerosis.

The J gene is TRBJ2-5, the V gene TRBV5-5; 9 nucleotides line up with TRBD2. CDR1 is SGHKS, CDR2 YYEKEE, per germline (reference sequence). This CDR3 has 16 amino acids. Trimming cost V 3 bases and J 2 bases; bases outside gene matches: 8. CDR3 residues: CASSYVAGAHQETQYF. CDR3 nucleotide sequence: TGTGCCAGCAGCTACGTAGCGGGAGCGCATCAAGAGACCCAGTACTTC.

This clonotype has just a few counts. This rearrangement joins TRBV4-2 to TRBJ2-7; D is perhaps TRBD1 or TRBD2 (5 bases each). The CDR3 has 16 amino acids. The germline V and J ends were trimmed by 4 bases and 7 bases, with 23 bases remaining between them. CDR1 and CDR2 from the germline V gene are LGHNA and YNFKEQ. The CDR3 nucleotides read TGTGCCAGCAGCCGCACAACCGGGACGGAGTCGGGTGAGCAGTACTTC. Translated, it gives CASSRTTGTESGEQYF.